This T cell receptor beta chain came from a study of blood T cell repertoires in COVID-19. For the study at large: Two negative PCRs, clearance, or symptom resolution were required of recovered Cohort 3 donors.

Categorization into cohorts depended on clinical history that participants reported. Germline V gene data show CDR1 as SGHRS and CDR2 as YFSETQ. This CDR3 is 13 amino acids long. V gave up 0 bases and J gave up 5 bases, with 5 bases separating them. Assay used: immunoSEQ multiplex PCR; TCRdb lists only in-frame clones, some missing. The table lists a few hundred thousand clones, more than 70% of them singletons. The specimen was PBMCs or T cells enriched from blood (not recorded which). The rearrangement uses TRBV5-1 and TRBJ2-2; D gene uncertain. This TCR came from a man aged 35 to 55 in a cohort exposed to, infected with or recovered from COVID-19 (not recorded which). Here the CDR3 reads CASSLDGTGELFF. CDR3 in DNA: TGCGCCAGCAGCTTGGACGGTACCGGGGAGCTGTTTTTT.